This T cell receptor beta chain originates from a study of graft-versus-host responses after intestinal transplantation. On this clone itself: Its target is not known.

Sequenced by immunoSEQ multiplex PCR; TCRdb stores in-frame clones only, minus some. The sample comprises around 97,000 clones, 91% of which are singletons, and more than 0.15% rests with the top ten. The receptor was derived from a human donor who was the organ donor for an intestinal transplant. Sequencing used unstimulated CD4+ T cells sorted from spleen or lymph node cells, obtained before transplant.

The CDR3: CASRHPGGSGYTF. CDR3 sequence (DNA): TGTGCCAGTAGGCACCCGGGGGGGAGTGGCTACACCTTC. V gene TRBV19 combines with J gene TRBJ1-2; TRBD1 is a possible D gene (5 bases). The germline CDR1 and CDR2 sequences are LNHDA and SQIVND (reference sequence). The CDR3 is made up of 13 amino acids. V was trimmed by 6 bases and J by 7 bases, leaving 15 bases between them.